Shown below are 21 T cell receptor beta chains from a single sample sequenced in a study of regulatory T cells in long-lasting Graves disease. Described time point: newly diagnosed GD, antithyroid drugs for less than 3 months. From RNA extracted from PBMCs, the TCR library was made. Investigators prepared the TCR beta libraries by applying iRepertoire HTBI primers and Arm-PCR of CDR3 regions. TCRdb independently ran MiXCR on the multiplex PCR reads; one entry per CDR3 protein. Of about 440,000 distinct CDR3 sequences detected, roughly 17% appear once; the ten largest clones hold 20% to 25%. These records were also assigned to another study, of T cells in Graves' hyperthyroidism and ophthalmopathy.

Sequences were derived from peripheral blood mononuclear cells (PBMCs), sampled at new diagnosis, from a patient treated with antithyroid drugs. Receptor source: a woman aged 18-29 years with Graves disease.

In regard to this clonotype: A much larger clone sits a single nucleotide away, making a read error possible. This CDR3 reads CASSRQGGGTQYF. The CDR3 nucleotides are TGTGCCAGCAGCCGACAGGGTGGAGGGACCCAGTACTTC. The chain couples TRBV7-3 to TRBJ2-5; TRBD1 agrees at 7 bases. CDR3 length: 13 residues. The germline V gene encodes CDR1 SGHTA and CDR2 FQGTGA. The V gene end was trimmed by 5 bases and the J gene end by 7 bases; junction bases not matched to a gene: 7. The whole variable domain, remainder taken from reference TRBV7-3 and TRBJ2-5, is GAGVSQTPSNKVTEKGKYVELRCDPISGHTALYWYRQSLGQGPEFLIYFQGTGAADDSGLPNDRFFAVRPEGSVSTLKIQRTERGDSAVYLCASSRQGGGTQYFGPGTRLLVL.

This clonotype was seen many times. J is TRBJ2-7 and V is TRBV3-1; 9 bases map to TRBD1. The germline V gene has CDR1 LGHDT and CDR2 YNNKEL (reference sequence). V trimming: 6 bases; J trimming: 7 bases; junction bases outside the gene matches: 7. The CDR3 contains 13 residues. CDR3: CASRGQGEGEQYF. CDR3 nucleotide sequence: TGTGCCAGCAGGGGACAGGGAGAGGGAGAGCAGTACTTC.

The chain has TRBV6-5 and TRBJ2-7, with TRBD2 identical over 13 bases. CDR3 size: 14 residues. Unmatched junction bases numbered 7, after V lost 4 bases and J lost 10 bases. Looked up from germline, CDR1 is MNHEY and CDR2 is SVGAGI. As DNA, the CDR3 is TGTGCCAGCAGTTCAAGGGGGACTAGCGGGATTCAGTACTTC. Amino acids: CASSSRGTSGIQYF.

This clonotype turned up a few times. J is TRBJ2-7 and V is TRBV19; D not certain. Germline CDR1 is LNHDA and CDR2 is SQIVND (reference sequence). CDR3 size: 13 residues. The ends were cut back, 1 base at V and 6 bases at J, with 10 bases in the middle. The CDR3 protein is CASSIAQAGEQYF. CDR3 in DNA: TGTGCCAGTAGTATAGCCCAGGCTGGCGAGCAGTACTTC. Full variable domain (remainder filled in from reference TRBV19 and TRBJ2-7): DGGITQSPKYLFRKEGQNVTLSCEQNLNHDAMYWYRQDPGQGLRLIYYSQIVNDFQKGDIAEGYSVSREKKESFPLTVTSAQKNPTAFYLCASSIAQAGEQYFGPGTRLTVT.

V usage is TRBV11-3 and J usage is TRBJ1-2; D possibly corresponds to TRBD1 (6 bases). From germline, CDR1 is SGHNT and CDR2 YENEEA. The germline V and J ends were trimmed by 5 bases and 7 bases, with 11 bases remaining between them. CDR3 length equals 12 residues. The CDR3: CASSQGRGGYTF. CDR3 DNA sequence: TGTGCCAGCAGCCAGGGCAGGGGTGGCTACACCTTC.

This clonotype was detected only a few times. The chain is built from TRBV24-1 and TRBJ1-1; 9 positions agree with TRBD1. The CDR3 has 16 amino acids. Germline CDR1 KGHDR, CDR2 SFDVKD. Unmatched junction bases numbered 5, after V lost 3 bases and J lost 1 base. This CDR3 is CATSDHSTGGNTEAFF. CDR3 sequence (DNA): TGTGCCACCAGTGATCACTCGACAGGGGGGAACACTGAAGCTTTCTTT.

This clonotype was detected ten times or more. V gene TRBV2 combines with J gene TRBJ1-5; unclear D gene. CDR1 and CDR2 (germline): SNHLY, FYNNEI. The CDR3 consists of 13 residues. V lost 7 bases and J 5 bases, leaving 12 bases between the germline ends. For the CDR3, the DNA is TGTGCCAGCATGGGCAGTAACCATCAGCCCCAGCATTTT. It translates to CASMGSNHQPQHF.

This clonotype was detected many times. CDR3 amino acids: CASSQREGNEQFF. The CDR3 nucleotides read TGTGCCAGCAGCCAGCGGGAGGGCAATGAGCAGTTCTTC. The chain employs TRBV28 and TRBJ2-1; TRBD2 matches 10 bases. Unmatched junction bases numbered 2, after V lost 6 bases and J lost 6 bases. The CDR3 length is 13 residues. Germline CDR1 is MDHEN and CDR2 is SYDVKM. The entire variable domain, with the rest obtained from reference TRBV28 and TRBJ2-1, is as follows: DVKVTQSSRYLVKRTGEKVFLECVQDMDHENMFWYRQDPGLGLRLIYFSYDVKMKEKGDIPEGYSVSREKKERFSLILESASTNQTSMYLCASSQREGNEQFFGPGTRLTVL.

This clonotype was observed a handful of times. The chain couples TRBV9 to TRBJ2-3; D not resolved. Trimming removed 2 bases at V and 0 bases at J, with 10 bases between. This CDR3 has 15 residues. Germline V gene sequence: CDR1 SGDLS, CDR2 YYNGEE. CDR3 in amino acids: CASSVISTSTDTQYF. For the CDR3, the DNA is TGTGCCAGCAGCGTTATAAGCACCAGCACAGATACGCAGTATTTT.

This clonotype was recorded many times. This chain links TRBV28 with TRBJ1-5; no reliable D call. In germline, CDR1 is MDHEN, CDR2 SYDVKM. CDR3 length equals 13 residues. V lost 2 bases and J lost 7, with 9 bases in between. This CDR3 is CASSLPTEQPQHF. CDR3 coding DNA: TGTGCCAGCAGTTTACCCACTGAGCAGCCCCAGCATTTT.

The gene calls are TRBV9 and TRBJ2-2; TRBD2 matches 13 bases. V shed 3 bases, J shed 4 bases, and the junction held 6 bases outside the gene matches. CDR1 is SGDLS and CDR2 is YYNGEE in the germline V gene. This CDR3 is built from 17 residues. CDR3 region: CASSAGTSGTGTGELFF. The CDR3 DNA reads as TGTGCCAGCAGCGCCGGGACTAGCGGGACGGGCACCGGGGAGCTGTTTTTT.

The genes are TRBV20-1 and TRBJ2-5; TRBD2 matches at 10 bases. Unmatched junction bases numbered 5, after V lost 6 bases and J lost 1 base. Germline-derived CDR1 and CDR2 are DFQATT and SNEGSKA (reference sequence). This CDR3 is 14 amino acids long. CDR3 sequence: CSAVQREGQETQYF. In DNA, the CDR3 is TGCAGTGCCGTCCAGCGGGAGGGCCAAGAGACCCAGTACTTC.

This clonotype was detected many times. The CDR3 loop is CAWIPKAGRTYEQYF. CDR3 bases: TGTGCCTGGATACCAAAGGCAGGTCGAACCTACGAGCAGTACTTC. The chain joins TRBV30 to TRBJ2-7, with D uncertain. This CDR3 spans 15 amino acids. Per the germline V gene, CDR1 is GTSNPN and CDR2 is SVGIG (reference sequence). Trimming shortened V by 4 bases and J by 2 bases, and 18 bases separated the two germline ends.

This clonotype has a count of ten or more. This CDR3 is CSNQEPGLAGGRQFF. In DNA, the CDR3 is TGCAGTAACCAAGAACCGGGACTAGCGGGAGGACGACAGTTCTTC. J is TRBJ2-1 and V is TRBV20-1; the match to TRBD2 covers 15 bases. The CDR3 runs to 15 residues. V lost 8 bases to trimming and J lost 13 bases; unmatched junction nucleotides: 15. Per the germline V gene, CDR1 is DFQATT and CDR2 is SNEGSKA (reference sequence).

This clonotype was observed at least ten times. DNA of the CDR3: TGTGCCAGCAGTTCCACAACCCCAGGGACTTTCTACGAGCAGTACTTC. Amino acids: CASSSTTPGTFYEQYF. The J gene is TRBJ2-7, the V gene TRBV28; D possibly corresponds to TRBD2 (6 bases). CDR1 and CDR2 from the germline V gene are MDHEN and SYDVKM. The CDR3 spans 16 residues. Deletions cut 4 bases from V and 3 bases from J, with 19 bases between.

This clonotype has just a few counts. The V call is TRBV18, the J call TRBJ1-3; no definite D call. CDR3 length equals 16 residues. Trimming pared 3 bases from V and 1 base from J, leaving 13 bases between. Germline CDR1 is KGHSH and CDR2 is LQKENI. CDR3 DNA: TGTGCCAGCTCACCGCTAAACAGTTTTTCTGGAAACACCATATATTTT. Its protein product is CASSPLNSFSGNTIYF. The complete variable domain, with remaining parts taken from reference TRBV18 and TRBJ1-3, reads NAGVMQNPRHLVRRRGQEARLRCSPMKGHSHVYWYRQLPEEGLKFMVYLQKENIIDESGMPKERFSAEFPKEGPSILRIQQVVRGDSAAYFCASSPLNSFSGNTIYFGEGSWLTVV.

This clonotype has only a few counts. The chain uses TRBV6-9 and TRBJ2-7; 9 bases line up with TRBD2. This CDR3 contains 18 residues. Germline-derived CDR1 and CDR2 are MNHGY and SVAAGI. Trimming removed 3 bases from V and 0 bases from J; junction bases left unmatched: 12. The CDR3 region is CASSYSSLAGPSSYEQYF. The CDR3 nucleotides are TGTGCCAGCAGTTACTCATCCCTAGCGGGACCAAGCTCCTACGAGCAGTACTTC.

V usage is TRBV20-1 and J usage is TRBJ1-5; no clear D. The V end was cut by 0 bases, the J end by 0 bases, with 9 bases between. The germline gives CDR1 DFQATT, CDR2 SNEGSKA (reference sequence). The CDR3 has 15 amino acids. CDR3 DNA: TGCAGTGCTAGAGAGGGGTCTCGTAGCAATCAGCCCCAGCATTTT. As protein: CSAREGSRSNQPQHF.

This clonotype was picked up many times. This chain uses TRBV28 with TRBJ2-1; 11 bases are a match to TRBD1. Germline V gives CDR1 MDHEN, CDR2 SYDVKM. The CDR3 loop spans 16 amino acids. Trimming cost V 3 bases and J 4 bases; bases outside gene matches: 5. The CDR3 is CASSLWGQGEYNEQFF. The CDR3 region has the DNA TGTGCCAGCAGTTTGTGGGGACAGGGGGAGTACAATGAGCAGTTCTTC.

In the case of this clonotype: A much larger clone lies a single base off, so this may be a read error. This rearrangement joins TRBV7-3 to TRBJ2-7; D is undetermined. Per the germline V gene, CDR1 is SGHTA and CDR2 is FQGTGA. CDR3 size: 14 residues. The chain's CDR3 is CTSSYLWSKDEQYF. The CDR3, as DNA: TGTACCAGCAGCTACCTATGGTCGAAAGACGAGCAGTACTTC.

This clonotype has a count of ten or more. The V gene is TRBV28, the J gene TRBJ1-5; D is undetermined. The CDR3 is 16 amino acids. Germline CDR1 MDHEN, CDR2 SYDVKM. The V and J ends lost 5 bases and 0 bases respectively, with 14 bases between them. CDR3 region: CASSIPDWRSNQPQHF. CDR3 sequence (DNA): TGTGCCAGCAGTATCCCGGACTGGCGTAGCAATCAGCCCCAGCATTTT.